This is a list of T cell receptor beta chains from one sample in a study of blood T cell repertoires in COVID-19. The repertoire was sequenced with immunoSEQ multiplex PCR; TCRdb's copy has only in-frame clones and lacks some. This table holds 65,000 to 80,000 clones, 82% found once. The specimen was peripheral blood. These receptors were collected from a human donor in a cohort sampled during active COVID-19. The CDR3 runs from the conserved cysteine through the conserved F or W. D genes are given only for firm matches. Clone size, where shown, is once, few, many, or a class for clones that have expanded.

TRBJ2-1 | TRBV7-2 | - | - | TGTGCCAGCAGCCTTCCGCGGCGGGTTGCGTTCTTC | CASSLPRRVAFF
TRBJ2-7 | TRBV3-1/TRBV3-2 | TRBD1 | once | TGTGCCAGCAGCCAAGGCGGCAGGGGGACCTACGAGCAGTACTTC | CASSQGGRGTYEQYF
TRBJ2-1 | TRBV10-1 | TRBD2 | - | TGCGCCAGCAGTGAACAGGCTAGCGGGGGGGGCAATGAGCAGTTCTTC | CASSEQASGGGNEQFF
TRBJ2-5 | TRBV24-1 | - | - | TGTGCCACCAGTGATGGGAGCCAAGAGACCCAGTACTTC | CATSDGSQETQYF
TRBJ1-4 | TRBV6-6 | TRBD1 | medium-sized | TGTGCCAGCAGTCAATCCGACAGGGGGAAGAGAAAAACTGTTTTT | CASSQSDRGKRKTVF
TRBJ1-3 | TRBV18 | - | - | TGTGCCAGCTCAGCCCGCGGGGGAAGTTACTCTGGAAACACCATATATTTT | CASSARGGSYSGNTIYF
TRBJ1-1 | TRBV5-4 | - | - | TGTGCCAGCAGCTCCCCTAGGGACTCCAAGGGAACTGAAGCTTTCTTT | CASSSPRDSKGTEAFF
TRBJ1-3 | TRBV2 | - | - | TGTGCCAGCATAGGAGGCCCGGGCTCTGGAAACACCATATATTTT | CASIGGPGSGNTIYF
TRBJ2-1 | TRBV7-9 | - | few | TGTGCCAGCAGCTTAGCCCGGGGAGGCGATGAGCAGTTCTTC | CASSLARGGDEQFF
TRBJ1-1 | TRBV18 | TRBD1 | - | TGTGCCAGCTCTCATGGGGTAGGGGGCTGGACCACTGAAGCTTTCTTT | CASSHGVGGWTTEAFF
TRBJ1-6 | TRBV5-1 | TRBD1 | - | TGCGCCAGCAGGCTCGGACAGGGGGGGAATTCACCCCTCCACTTT | CASRLGQGGNSPLHF
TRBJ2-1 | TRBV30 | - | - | TGTGCCTGGAGTGTACTAGCAGGGAATGAGCAGTTCTTC | CAWSVLAGNEQFF
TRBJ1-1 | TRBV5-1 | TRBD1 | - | TGCGCCAGCAGCTCTCGGGGGCAGGGGGTGAACACTGAAGCTTTCTTT | CASSSRGQGVNTEAFF
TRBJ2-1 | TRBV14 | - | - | TGTGCCAGCAGCCAGATATCCACAGGGCGCGATGAGCAGTTCTTC | CASSQISTGRDEQFF
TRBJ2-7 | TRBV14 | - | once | TGTGCCAGCAGCCAAGTGGACATCCACGAGCAGTACTTC | CASSQVDIHEQYF
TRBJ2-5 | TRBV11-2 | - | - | TGTGCCAGCAGCTTAGACCCGACGGGAACCCAGTACTTC | CASSLDPTGTQYF
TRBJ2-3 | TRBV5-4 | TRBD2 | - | TGTGCCAGCAGCTTGGGCGGGGGTGCAGATACGCAGTATTTT | CASSLGGGADTQYF
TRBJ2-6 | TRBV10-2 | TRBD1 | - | TGCGCCAGCAGTTCACAGGGGGCCGGGGCCAACGTCCTGACTTTC | CASSSQGAGANVLTF
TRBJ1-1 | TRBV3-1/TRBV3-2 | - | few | TGTGCCAGCAGCCCATTTAGCGTGAACACTGAAGCTTTCTTT | CASSPFSVNTEAFF
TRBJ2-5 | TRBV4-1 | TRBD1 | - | TGCGCCAGCAGCCAAGATCGGGGGACAGGGGTGGGGGAGACCCAGTACTTC | CASSQDRGTGVGETQYF
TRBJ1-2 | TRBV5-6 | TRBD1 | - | TGTGCCAGCAGCTTGCCAGGGGGAGACTATGGCTACACCTTC | CASSLPGGDYGYTF
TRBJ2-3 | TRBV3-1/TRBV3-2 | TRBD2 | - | TGTGCCAGCAGCCGCTTAGCGGGGACAGATACGCAGTATTTT | CASSRLAGTDTQYF
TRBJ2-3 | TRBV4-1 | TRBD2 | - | TGCGCCAGCAGCCCAGGGCGGGGGAGTAGCACAGATACGCAGTATTTT | CASSPGRGSSTDTQYF
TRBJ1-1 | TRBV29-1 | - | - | TGCAGCGTGGTGGGGGGGCAAACTGAAGCTTTCTTT | CSVVGGQTEAFF
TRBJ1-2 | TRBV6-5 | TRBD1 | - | TGTGCCAGCAGATCCACGGGACAGAACTATGGCTACACCTTC | CASRSTGQNYGYTF